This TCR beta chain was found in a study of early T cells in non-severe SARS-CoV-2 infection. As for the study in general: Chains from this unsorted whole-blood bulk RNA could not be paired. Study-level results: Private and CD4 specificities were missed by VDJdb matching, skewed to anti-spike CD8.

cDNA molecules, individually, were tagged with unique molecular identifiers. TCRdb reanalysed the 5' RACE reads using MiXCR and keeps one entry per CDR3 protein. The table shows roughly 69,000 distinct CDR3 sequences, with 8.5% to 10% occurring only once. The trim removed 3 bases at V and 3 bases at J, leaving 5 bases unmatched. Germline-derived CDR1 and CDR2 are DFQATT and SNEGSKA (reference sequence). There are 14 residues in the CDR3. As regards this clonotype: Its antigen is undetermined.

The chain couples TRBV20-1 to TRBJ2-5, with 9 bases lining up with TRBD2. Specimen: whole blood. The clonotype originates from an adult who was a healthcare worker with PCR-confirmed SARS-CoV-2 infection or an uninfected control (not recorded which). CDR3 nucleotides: TGCAGTGCTAGTCTCGCGGGAGGGAAAGAGACCCAGTACTTC. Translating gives CSASLAGGKETQYF.